This TCR beta chain was sequenced for a study of T-cell reconstitution after alpha-beta-depleted transplantation in children. Unique molecular identifiers were incorporated when the TCRbeta library was constructed. TCRdb ran MiXCR on the PCR reads and lists one entry per CDR3 protein. The sample lists some 140,000 distinct CDR3 sequences, about a tenth occurring once. Points on this clonotype: Its antigen remains unknown.

Regarding the study as a whole: At the one-year point after transplant, T-cell counts and TCRbeta diversity were found to come mostly from T cells that had been newly produced. Two months or so post-transplant, alpha-beta T cells reportedly derived from several hundred expanded graft clones.

The TCR was taken from a girl under three years old who had a stem cell transplant for combined immunodeficiency, so the T cells may come from the graft donor. Sequences were derived from PBMCs, mostly from graft donor cells, sampled 180 days after TCRalphabeta/CD19-depleted stem cell transplant.

DNA of the CDR3: TGTGCCTGGAGCTCTGACTACACTGAGGACGAGCAGTACTTC. Protein: CAWSSDYTEDEQYF. The V gene is TRBV30, the J gene TRBJ2-7, with D possibly being TRBD2 (5 bases). Between the trimmed V and J ends, which lost 3 bases and 5 bases, there was a span of 17 bases. From germline, CDR1 is GTSNPN and CDR2 SVGIG (reference sequence). CDR3 length equals 14 residues.